This entry features one T cell receptor (beta chain) sequence. Its target is unknown. This sample was taken from a study of response to subunit inactivated influenza vaccine. CDR1 and CDR2 (germline): SGHRS, YFSETQ. V was cut by 7 bases and J by 5 bases, with 21 bases left in between. The length of the CDR3 is 15 residues. TCRdb redid the calling of the RT-PCR reads with MiXCR, one entry per CDR3 protein. The table has about 530,000 distinct CDR3 sequences, 10% to 15% seen once. Regarding the study as a whole: It was the authors' suggestion that each seasonal influenza vaccination recruits few new T cells.

The J gene is TRBJ2-5, the V gene TRBV5-1; D perhaps matches TRBD1 (6 bases). The TCR comes from a man aged 50 to 60 who received an inactivated influenza vaccine. The specimen comprised PBMCs from blood, sampled around seven weeks after vaccination. CDR3 residues: CASRRSGGEGETQYF. The CDR3 DNA sequence: TGCGCCAGCCGACGGAGTGGGGGCGAGGGGGAGACCCAGTACTTC.